The following is a TCR beta chain sequence with its context. Trimming removed 6 bases from V and 2 bases from J; junction bases left unmatched: 6. The CDR3 sequence is 15 residues long. From germline, CDR1 is SNHLY and CDR2 FYNNEI. This sample stems from a study of blood T cell repertoires in COVID-19. As handled by the study authors: Amplification with reference gene primers provided the estimates of nucleated cell counts. Measured with immunoSEQ multiplex PCR; TCRdb has only the in-frame clones, and not every one. V, J and clone size derive from that table, while D and trimming were established from the DNA sequence. The sample records about 100,000 clones, over 60% being singletons.

The V call is TRBV2, the J call TRBJ2-2; 7 bases are a match to TRBD1. This TCR was sampled from a man aged 45-65 years who had recovered from COVID-19. The specimen sequenced was peripheral blood. The CDR3 DNA sequence: TGTGCCAGCAGGACGGGACAGACTAACACCGGGGAGCTGTTTTTT. It specifies CASRTGQTNTGELFF.